These T cell receptor beta chains were read from a single sample in a study of neurological immune-mediated disorders. TCRdb reprocessed the 5' RACE reads with MiXCR, giving one entry per CDR3 protein. The sample lists around 80,000 distinct CDR3 sequences, 10% seen once, with around 1.8% in the top ten. The sequencing sample was made of PBMCs. These TCRs come from a man aged 35 to 55 in good health. Both conserved end residues are part of each CDR3. A D gene is named only where the DNA matches it firmly. Size is omitted from some rows. Given values are once, few, many or a class for expanded clones.

>many|-|TRBV29-1|TRBJ2-7
CSTTGVGYEQYF
TGCAGCACCACGGGGGTAGGGTACGAGCAGTACTTC
>many|TRBD2|TRBV11-2|TRBJ2-7
CASSLGAGDYEQYF
TGTGCCAGCAGCTTAGGAGCGGGAGATTACGAGCAGTACTTC
>many|TRBD2|TRBV2|TRBJ2-3
CASTSTIAGGSDTQYF
TGTGCCAGCACCTCTACTATAGCGGGGGGTTCAGATACGCAGTATTTT
>many|-|TRBV7-9|TRBJ2-1
CASSLSLDRSYNEQFF
TGTGCCAGCAGCTTAAGCCTGGACAGATCCTACAATGAGCAGTTCTTC
>-|TRBD2|TRBV6-5|TRBJ2-5
CASSYSGTSGLGAQYF
TGTGCCAGCAGTTACTCGGGGACTAGCGGCCTGGGGGCCCAGTACTTC
>many|-|TRBV6-5|TRBJ2-7
CASSYSVDSLYEQYF
TGTGCCAGCAGTTACTCGGTCGACAGCCTCTACGAGCAGTACTTC
>many|-|TRBV5-1|TRBJ1-2
CASSLTEDPVYGYTF
TGCGCCAGCAGCTTGACGGAGGATCCCGTGTATGGCTACACCTTC
>many|-|TRBV9|TRBJ1-3
CASSIRAGSGNTIYF
TGTGCCAGCAGCATCCGGGCAGGCTCTGGAAACACCATATATTTT
>many|-|TRBV20-1|TRBJ2-3
CSARGEWGVGADTQYF
TGCAGTGCCAGAGGAGAATGGGGGGTTGGGGCAGATACGCAGTATTTT
>many|TRBD1|TRBV7-2|TRBJ2-7
CASTPGQTSYEQYF
TGTGCCAGCACCCCGGGACAGACGTCCTACGAGCAGTACTTC
>many|-|TRBV7-9|TRBJ2-7
CASSLGADSYEQYF
TGTGCCAGCAGCTTAGGGGCGGACAGCTACGAGCAGTACTTC
>many|-|TRBV15|TRBJ2-7
CATSPGPLRSDEQYF
TGTGCCACCAGTCCTGGGCCTTTGCGGTCCGACGAGCAGTACTTC
>many|TRBD1|TRBV20-1|TRBJ1-2
CSASTGGEGRSYGYTF
TGCAGTGCTAGTACAGGGGGCGAGGGCCGGAGCTATGGCTACACCTTC
>-|-|TRBV18|TRBJ1-6
CASSPSGNSPLHF
TGTGCCAGCTCACCATCAGGGAATTCACCCCTCCACTTT
>many|-|TRBV18|TRBJ1-4
CASSPDRSNEKLFF
TGTGCCAGCTCACCTGACAGATCTAATGAAAAACTGTTTTTT
>many|-|TRBV6-5|TRBJ2-7
CASRDGPYEQYF
TGTGCCAGCCGGGACGGACCCTACGAGCAGTACTTC
>many|-|TRBV14|TRBJ2-1
CASSQEYFPGDEQFF
TGTGCCAGCAGCCAAGAGTACTTTCCGGGAGATGAGCAGTTCTTC
>many|-|TRBV11-2|TRBJ2-3
CASSLVPYTDTQYF
TGTGCCAGCAGCTTAGTCCCGTACACAGATACGCAGTATTTT
>many|-|TRBV15|TRBJ1-2
CATSRDLKGGYTF
TGTGCCACCAGCAGAGATTTGAAGGGTGGCTACACCTTC
>-|TRBD1|TRBV18|TRBJ2-5
CASSPQGAGEETQYF
TGTGCCAGCTCACCACAGGGGGCAGGAGAAGAGACCCAGTACTTC
>-|-|TRBV5-5|TRBJ1-2
CASSLIGEVTF
TGTGCCAGCAGCTTGATCGGGGAGGTAACCTTC
>-|-|TRBV28|TRBJ1-3
CASTFGGAASGNTIYF
TGTGCCAGCACTTTCGGTGGGGCAGCCTCTGGAAACACCATATATTTT
>many|-|TRBV5-6|TRBJ1-4
CASSAQTGFNEKLFF
TGTGCCAGCAGCGCCCAGACAGGCTTTAATGAAAAACTGTTTTTT
>many|-|TRBV15|TRBJ2-7
CATSRDFGLEGYEQYF
TGTGCCACCAGCAGAGATTTCGGCCTGGAGGGGTACGAGCAGTACTTC
>many|-|TRBV7-9|TRBJ1-5
CASSLGGQPQHF
TGTGCCAGCAGCTTGGGAGGCCAGCCCCAGCATTTT
>many|TRBD1|TRBV2|TRBJ2-5
CASNRGTGGFEQETQYF
TGTGCCAGCAATCGTGGGACAGGGGGCTTCGAGCAAGAGACCCAGTACTTC
>many|-|TRBV6-5|TRBJ1-2
CASSYGQPGIYGYTF
TGTGCCAGCAGTTACGGACAGCCCGGAATTTATGGCTACACCTTC
>-|TRBD2|TRBV10-3|TRBJ2-1
CATSGTINEQFF
TGTGCCACCTCCGGGACTATCAATGAGCAGTTCTTC
>many|-|TRBV5-1|TRBJ2-1
CASSFGPSGNYEQFF
TGCGCCAGCAGCTTCGGCCCAAGCGGTAACTATGAGCAGTTCTTC
>many|-|TRBV15|TRBJ1-1
CATSLEPIRRLNTEAFF
TGTGCCACCAGCTTAGAGCCTATTCGCAGATTGAACACTGAAGCTTTCTTT
>-|-|TRBV7-2|TRBJ2-4
CANSLAPSNIQYF
TGTGCCAACAGCTTAGCACCTTCGAACATTCAGTACTTC
>many|TRBD2|TRBV7-2|TRBJ2-7
CASSLSGGVSYEQYF
TGTGCCAGCAGCTTAAGCGGGGGGGTCTCCTACGAGCAGTACTTC
>many|TRBD2|TRBV29-1|TRBJ2-3
CSLTSGFTDTQYF
TGCAGCCTGACTAGCGGATTCACAGATACGCAGTATTTT
>many|TRBD1|TRBV20-1|TRBJ1-2
CSASFTGAYGYTF
TGCAGTGCTAGTTTTACAGGGGCCTATGGCTACACCTTC
>many|-|TRBV27|TRBJ2-1
CASRRDGSSYNEQFF
TGTGCCAGCAGACGGGACGGAAGCTCCTACAATGAGCAGTTCTTC
>many|-|TRBV24-1|TRBJ2-5
CATSDSWGAQETQYF
TGTGCCACCAGTGATTCATGGGGGGCCCAAGAGACCCAGTACTTC
>many|-|TRBV5-1|TRBJ2-3
CASSLRVGSTDTQYF
TGCGCCAGCAGCTTGAGGGTCGGAAGCACAGATACGCAGTATTTT
>many|-|TRBV3-1|TRBJ2-7
CASSYHGLGGNEQYF
TGTGCCAGCAGCTACCACGGACTAGGGGGAAACGAGCAGTACTTC
>many|-|TRBV20-1|TRBJ1-2
CSGEEARGDYGYTF
TGCAGTGGGGAGGAGGCTAGAGGGGACTATGGCTACACCTTC
>many|TRBD1|TRBV20-1|TRBJ1-1
CSASGTGNTEAFF
TGCAGTGCTAGTGGGACAGGAAACACTGAAGCTTTCTTT
>many|-|TRBV20-1|TRBJ1-6
CSARVGGYGNSPLHF
TGCAGTGCTAGGGTAGGGGGATATGGGAATTCACCCCTCCACTTT
>many|TRBD1|TRBV5-1|TRBJ2-5
CASSSDRGETQYF
TGCGCCAGCAGCTCCGACAGGGGAGAGACCCAGTACTTC
>many|TRBD2|TRBV12-3/TRBV12-4|TRBJ2-7
CASSGTSTSGGYEQYF
TGTGCCAGCAGCGGTACCTCGACTAGCGGGGGCTACGAGCAGTACTTC
>many|TRBD2|TRBV24-1|TRBJ2-1
CATSPGGAAIVGDNEQFF
TGTGCCACCAGTCCGGGAGGGGCAGCCATTGTAGGAGACAATGAGCAGTTCTTC
>many|-|TRBV5-1|TRBJ2-7
CASSLGLDGTYEQYF
TGCGCCAGCAGCTTAGGGCTCGACGGAACCTACGAGCAGTACTTC
>many|-|TRBV5-1|TRBJ1-6
CASSLGSAGSYNSPLHF
TGCGCCAGCAGCTTGGGATCCGCAGGGTCCTATAATTCACCCCTCCACTTT